These 20 T cell receptor beta chains were sequenced from one sample in a study of T cells after yellow fever vaccination. TCRdb passed the 5' RACE reads through MiXCR, listing each CDR3 protein once. Of 150,000 to 200,000 distinct CDR3 sequences in the sample, 9.5% to 11% were seen once. Sequences were derived from CD8+ T cells sorted from PBMCs, sampled 15 days after the yellow fever booster vaccination. The receptors were sampled from a man aged 18 to 29 who received the YFV17D yellow fever vaccine.

This clonotype was seen only a few times. The chain recombines TRBV11-2 with TRBJ2-1; D might be TRBD1 (5 bases). The CDR3 runs 15 residues. CDR1 SGHAT and CDR2 FQNNGV come from the germline V gene. V lost 1 base and J lost 4, with 11 bases in between. CDR3 protein: CASSLGGRAYNEQFF. The CDR3 DNA is TGTGCCAGCAGCTTAGGGGGCAGGGCTTACAATGAGCAGTTCTTC.

This chain joins TRBV11-2 and TRBJ2-2; D tentatively reads TRBD1 or TRBD2 (5 bases each). Trimming left V 5 bases short and J 6 bases short, with 16 bases between. Germline CDR1 is SGHAT and CDR2 is FQNNGV. The length of the CDR3 is 15 residues. In DNA form, the CDR3 reads TGTGCCAGCAGCCAGGTCTCCCGAGGGGCCGGGGAGCTGTTTTTT. It yields the protein CASSQVSRGAGELFF.

The chain is built from TRBV6-2 or TRBV6-3 and TRBJ2-3, with 8 bases identical to TRBD2. This CDR3 spans 15 amino acids. Trimming removed 1 base from V and 5 bases from J; junction bases left unmatched: 5. The germline gives CDR1 MNHEY, CDR2 SVGEGT. CDR3 sequence reads: CASSYWAGGRDTQYF. DNA of the CDR3: TGTGCCAGCAGTTACTGGGCGGGGGGCCGAGATACGCAGTATTTT.

Remarks on this clonotype: One end of the junction does not line up with germline, which may come from a read error. V and J are TRBV7-9 and TRBJ2-7; D is tentatively TRBD1 or TRBD2 (5 bases each). This CDR3 comprises 13 residues. Germline V CDR1 and CDR2: SEHNR, FQNEAQ (reference sequence). CDR3 protein: CASSSGTDYERYF. CDR3 nucleotide sequence: TGTGCCAGCAGCTCTGGGACGGATTACGAGCGGTACTTC.

This clonotype has more than one count but fewer than ten. This chain connects TRBV7-9 to TRBJ1-2; possible D gene TRBD1, 5 bases. This CDR3 is built from 15 residues. V gave up 3 bases and J gave up 0 bases, with 11 bases separating them. CDR1 is SEHNR, CDR2 FQNEAQ, per germline (reference sequence). CDR3 residues: CASSLTGRTNYGYTF. The CDR3 DNA reads TGTGCCAGCAGCTTGACGGGGCGAACTAACTATGGCTACACCTTC.

This clonotype has more than one count but fewer than ten. The V and J genes are TRBV12-3 or TRBV12-4 and TRBJ1-1, with 9 bases that match TRBD1. The V and J ends lost 5 bases and 4 bases, in that order; junction bases with no gene match: 5. This CDR3 is built from 14 residues. CDR3 sequence (DNA): TGTGCCAGCAGTATTGAGACAGGGGGCACTGAAGCTTTCTTT. Its translation: CASSIETGGTEAFF.

As to this clonotype: This may come from a read error, since a much larger clone is one base off. The CDR3 DNA is TGTGCCAGCAGCTGGAGCACAGATACGCAGTATTTT. It encodes CASSWSTDTQYF. The chain uses TRBV7-8 and TRBJ2-3; no definite D call. The CDR3 is 12 amino acids. Trimming shortened V by 4 bases and J by 0 bases, and 2 bases separated the two germline ends. CDR1 SGHVS and CDR2 FQNEAQ come from the germline V gene.

This clonotype was counted between two and nine times. The chain combines TRBV30 with TRBJ2-7; 8 bases fit TRBD2. Per germline, CDR1 GTSNPN and CDR2 SVGIG (reference sequence). The V and J ends lost 1 base and 4 bases, in that order; junction bases with no gene match: 15. The CDR3 has 17 residues. The CDR3 loop reads CAWSARREGLGRYEQYF. CDR3 sequence (DNA): TGTGCCTGGAGTGCGCGAAGGGAGGGACTAGGAAGATACGAGCAGTACTTC.

This clonotype showed up just a few times. This rearrangement joins TRBV29-1 to TRBJ2-2; unclear D gene. From germline, CDR1 is SQVTM and CDR2 ANQGSEA. Deletions cut 4 bases from V and 3 bases from J, with 6 bases between. This CDR3 has 12 amino acids. This CDR3 reads CSVVVDTGELFF. In DNA form, the CDR3 reads TGCAGCGTTGTTGTCGACACCGGGGAGCTGTTTTTT.

This rearrangement joins TRBV29-1 to TRBJ1-2, with D possibly being TRBD1 (5 bases). Deletions cut 4 bases from V and 3 bases from J, with 6 bases between. CDR3 length: 11 amino acids. The germline V gene encodes CDR1 SQVTM and CDR2 ANQGSEA. The CDR3 reads CSVARDYGYTF. CDR3 DNA: TGCAGCGTTGCCAGGGACTATGGCTACACCTTC.

This clonotype was seen only a few times. V usage is TRBV18 and J usage is TRBJ2-2; maybe TRBD2 (5 bases). CDR1 KGHSH and CDR2 LQKENI come from the germline V gene. The CDR3 runs to 15 residues. V lost 4 bases to trimming and J lost 6 bases, with 15 bases between them. CDR3 amino acids: CASSLTTRGSGELFF. CDR3 DNA sequence: TGTGCCAGCTCACTCACCACGCGCGGGTCCGGGGAGCTGTTTTTT. The full variable domain, its missing parts supplied by reference TRBV18 and TRBJ2-2, is NAGVMQNPRHLVRRRGQEARLRCSPMKGHSHVYWYRQLPEEGLKFMVYLQKENIIDESGMPKERFSAEFPKEGPSILRIQQVVRGDSAAYFCASSLTTRGSGELFFGEGSRLTVL.

The sample holds a few counts of this clonotype. This chain joins TRBV15 and TRBJ1-3; D gene ambiguous. CDR3 length equals 13 residues. The germline gives CDR1 LNHNV, CDR2 YYDKDF (reference sequence). V was shortened by 5 bases and J by 3 bases, with 8 bases between the two germline ends. The CDR3 loop is CATSPKNGNTIYF. In DNA form, the CDR3 reads TGTGCCACCAGCCCGAAGAATGGAAACACCATATATTTT. The whole variable domain, filled in from reference TRBV15 and TRBJ1-3, reads DAMVIQNPRYQVTQFGKPVTLSCSQTLNHNVMYWYQQKSSQAPKLLFHYYDKDFNNEADTPDNFQSRRPNTSFCFLDIRSPGLGDTAMYLCATSPKNGNTIYFGEGSWLTVV.

The chain employs TRBV7-9 and TRBJ2-2; D may be TRBD1 (6 bases). There are 15 residues in the CDR3. The germline V gene has CDR1 SEHNR and CDR2 FQNEAQ (reference sequence). The V end lost 1 base, the J end lost 3 bases, and 9 bases lay between the germline ends. The CDR3 spells CASSLVGAYTGELFF. The CDR3 DNA reads as TGTGCCAGCAGCTTAGTGGGGGCCTACACCGGGGAGCTGTTTTTT.

This clonotype has ten or more counts. This chain joins TRBV16 and TRBJ1-3; D perhaps matches TRBD1 (5 bases). Looked up from germline, CDR1 is KGHSY and CDR2 is FQNENV. Trimming pared 4 bases from V and 2 bases from J, leaving 18 bases between. This CDR3 is built from 17 residues. Here the CDR3 DNA reads TGTGCCAGCAGCCCCCCCGGGGCCACCGCAACTGGAAACACCATATATTTT. Translation: CASSPPGATATGNTIYF.

This clonotype has a count of ten or more. CDR3 nucleotide sequence: TGTGCCAGCAGTTTGGGGTATAATTCACCCCTCCACTTT. As protein: CASSLGYNSPLHF. The chain uses TRBV27 and TRBJ1-6; D gene unclear. Germline CDR1 reads MNHEY; CDR2 reads SMNVEV (reference sequence). V was cut by 3 bases and J by 4 bases, with 4 bases left in between. The CDR3 consists of 13 residues.

Ten or more counts support this clonotype. V gene TRBV7-2 combines with J gene TRBJ2-1; TRBD2 matches at 12 bases. Germline CDR1 is SGHTA and CDR2 is FQGNSA. V dropped 4 bases and J dropped 10; count of bases not matched to a gene: 17. This CDR3 is built from 18 residues. CDR3 protein: CASSSIEGLAGPRGEQFF. The CDR3, as DNA: TGTGCCAGCAGCTCCATCGAAGGACTAGCGGGGCCCCGTGGGGAGCAGTTCTTC.

This clonotype was detected only a few times. The J gene is TRBJ2-7, the V gene TRBV12-3 or TRBV12-4; 10 positions agree with TRBD2. V lost 6 bases to trimming and J lost 4 bases; unmatched junction nucleotides: 15. This CDR3 is 17 amino acids long. The CDR3 loop is CASSSISGGVYQYEQYF. CDR3 nucleotide sequence: TGTGCCAGCAGCTCTATCAGCGGGGGGGTTTATCAGTACGAGCAGTACTTC.

The table lists this clonotype with a few counts. The gene calls are TRBV2 and TRBJ1-1; tentative D call: TRBD1 (5 bases). Germline CDR1 SNHLY, CDR2 FYNNEI. V dropped 5 bases and J dropped 10 bases, with 20 bases sitting between them. This CDR3 contains 14 residues. In DNA form, the CDR3 reads TGTGCCAGCAGTTACCCGGGGGACGGAAGGGGAGCTTTCTTT. It yields the protein CASSYPGDGRGAFF.

The chain employs TRBV4-3 and TRBJ2-4; D is undetermined. CDR3 length: 17 amino acids. The germline gives CDR1 LGHNA, CDR2 YSLEER. V was clipped by 0 bases and J by 0 bases, with 12 bases between them. The CDR3 DNA sequence: TGCGCCAGCAGCCAAGATTTTCCCGGTCTAGCCAAAAACATTCAGTACTTC. It codes for CASSQDFPGLAKNIQYF.

At least ten counts were recorded for this clonotype. The chain carries TRBV20-1 and TRBJ2-5; D remains unclear. This CDR3 spans 15 amino acids. Trimming cost V 4 bases and J 2 bases, with 17 bases left between them. CDR1 and CDR2 (germline): DFQATT, SNEGSKA (reference sequence). The CDR3 here is CSATDPPAAQETQYF. The CDR3 DNA reads as TGCAGTGCTACCGATCCCCCGGCGGCACAAGAGACCCAGTACTTC.